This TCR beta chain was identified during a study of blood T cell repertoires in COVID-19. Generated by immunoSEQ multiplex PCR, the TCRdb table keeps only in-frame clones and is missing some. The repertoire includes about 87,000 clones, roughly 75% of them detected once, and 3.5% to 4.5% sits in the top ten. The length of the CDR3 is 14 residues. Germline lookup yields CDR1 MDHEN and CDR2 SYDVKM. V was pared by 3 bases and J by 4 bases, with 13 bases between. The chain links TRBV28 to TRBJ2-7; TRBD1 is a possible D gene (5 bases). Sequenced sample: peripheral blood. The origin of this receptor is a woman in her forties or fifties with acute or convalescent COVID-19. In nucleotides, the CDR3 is TGTGCCAGCAGTTTCGACAGTATGGGGTACGAGCAGTACTTC. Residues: CASSFDSMGYEQYF. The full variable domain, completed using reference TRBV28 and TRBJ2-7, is DVKVTQSSRYLVKRTGEKVFLECVQDMDHENMFWYRQDPGLGLRLIYFSYDVKMKEKGDIPEGYSVSREKKERFSLILESASTNQTSMYLCASSFDSMGYEQYFGPGTRLTVT.